The 13 T cell receptor beta chains given below trace back to one sample, sequenced in a study of blood T cell repertoires in COVID-19. Data came from immunoSEQ multiplex PCR; TCRdb stores just in-frame clones and leaves some out. This table holds tens of thousands of clones, less than 90% found once. Specimen: peripheral blood. The origin of the receptors is a human donor in a cohort sampled during active COVID-19.

V and J are TRBV29-1 and TRBJ2-7; D not certain. The CDR3 is 15 amino acids. Per the germline V gene, CDR1 is SQVTM and CDR2 is ANQGSEA. V lost 5 bases and J 0 bases, leaving 17 bases between the germline ends. CDR3 DNA: TGCAGCGTTCACCTCAACTCCCGGAGCTCCTACGAGCAGTACTTC. Its protein is CSVHLNSRSSYEQYF.

The chain uses TRBV7-3 and TRBJ2-3; D is possibly TRBD2 (5 bases). Germline V gives CDR1 SGHTA, CDR2 FQGTGA. Between the trimmed V and J ends, which lost 5 bases and 8 bases, there was a span of 20 bases. The CDR3 extends over 15 amino acids. CDR3 nucleotides: TGTGCCAGCAGCCCGGCGGCGGGCAGCGCGGGTACGCAGTATTTT. Its translation: CASSPAAGSAGTQYF.

The CDR3, as DNA: TGCAGCGTGGGGCTGTTACAGGGGAGGACTGAAGCTTTCTTT. Its protein product is CSVGLLQGRTEAFF. This chain connects TRBV29-1 to TRBJ1-1; 7 nucleotides line up with TRBD1. CDR3 length: 14 residues. Germline CDR1 reads SQVTM; CDR2 reads ANQGSEA. V shed 6 bases and J 5 bases; nucleotides not matched to a gene: 12.

The V and J genes are TRBV5-4 and TRBJ1-2; TRBD1 aligns across 7 bases. The V gene's germline CDR1 is SGHNT and CDR2 YYREEE (reference sequence). The CDR3 sequence is 14 residues long. Trimming cost V 7 bases and J 0 bases; bases outside gene matches: 6. Here the CDR3 DNA reads TGTGCCAGCGGCAGGGACAGCACTAACTATGGCTACACCTTC. Translating gives CASGRDSTNYGYTF. The full variable domain, in which reference TRBV5-4 and TRBJ1-2 provide the parts outside the CDR3, is ETGVTQSPTHLIKTRGQQVTLRCSSQSGHNTVSWYQQALGQGPQFIFQYYREEENGRGNFPPRFSGLQFPNYSSELNVNALELDDSALYLCASGRDSTNYGYTFGSGTRLTVV.

The J gene is TRBJ1-1, the V gene TRBV19, with D uncertain. V gave up 6 bases and J gave up 4 bases, with 12 bases separating them. Germline V gives CDR1 LNHDA, CDR2 SQIVND (reference sequence). The CDR3 runs 13 residues. CDR3 sequence: CASRTSYTTEAFF. CDR3 coding DNA: TGTGCCAGTAGAACCTCATACACCACTGAAGCTTTCTTT.

This chain connects TRBV9 to TRBJ1-4, with 10 bases identical to TRBD1. This CDR3 has 15 residues. J gave up 6 bases and V 3 bases, and 5 bases lay outside the gene matches. Germline V gene data show CDR1 as SGDLS and CDR2 as YYNGEE. Written as DNA, the CDR3 is TGTGCCAGCAGCGCCGCTGGGACAGGGGATGAAAAACTGTTTTTT. Translated: CASSAAGTGDEKLFF.

The chain joins TRBV5-1 to TRBJ1-1; D gene ambiguous. Germline V lookup: CDR1 SGHRS, CDR2 YFSETQ. This CDR3 comprises 12 residues. V was cut by 4 bases and J by 3 bases, with 7 bases left in between. CDR3 amino acids: CASSRSDTEAFF. The CDR3 DNA follows: TGCGCCAGCAGCCGCTCGGACACTGAAGCTTTCTTT.

The chain combines TRBV5-5 with TRBJ2-7, with 8 positions matching TRBD1. Germline V gene lookup returns CDR1 SGHKS and CDR2 YYEKEE (reference sequence). CDR3 length equals 15 residues. J gave up 2 bases and V 5 bases, and 9 bases lay outside the gene matches. Written as DNA, the CDR3 is TGTGCCAGCAGTCTAGGGGGGACAGGCCCCTACGAGCAGTACTTC. This gives the protein CASSLGGTGPYEQYF.

This chain joins TRBV28 and TRBJ1-2; maybe TRBD1 (5 bases). The CDR3 is 12 amino acids. Trimming took off 7 bases at V and 8 bases at J, with 14 bases between the two ends. CDR1 is MDHEN and CDR2 is SYDVKM in the germline V gene. Here the CDR3 DNA reads TGTGCCAGCACCTTAGCAGGGTGGGGCTACACCTTC. Protein product: CASTLAGWGYTF.

V gene TRBV24-1 combines with J gene TRBJ2-1, with a possible D match to TRBD1 (6 bases). Trimming removed 7 bases at V and 4 bases at J, with 7 bases between. The CDR3 contains 12 residues. Germline V CDR1 and CDR2: KGHDR, SFDVKD. In DNA, the CDR3 is TGTGCCACCAGGACAGGTTACAATGAGCAGTTCTTC. Its translation is CATRTGYNEQFF.

This chain links TRBV7-9 with TRBJ1-5; D unresolved. The germline V and J ends were trimmed by 1 base and 5 bases, with 6 bases remaining between them. The CDR3 covers 13 residues. From germline, CDR1 is SEHNR and CDR2 FQNEAQ (reference sequence). The CDR3 sequence is CASSLGGDQPQHF. The CDR3 region has the DNA TGTGCCAGCAGCTTAGGCGGGGATCAGCCCCAGCATTTT.

The V gene is TRBV14, the J gene TRBJ2-7, with 10 bases identical to TRBD1. There are 16 residues in the CDR3. Germline trimming cut 1 base from V and 5 bases from J; bases unmatched to any gene: 8. The germline gives CDR1 SGHDN, CDR2 FVKESK. The CDR3 DNA reads as TGTGCCAGCAGCCAAGCTCCGGGACAGGGGAATAACGAGCAGTACTTC. Translation gives CASSQAPGQGNNEQYF.

The chain combines TRBV12-5 with TRBJ2-7; 8 nucleotides match TRBD1. The ends lost 1 base at V and 3 bases at J; junction bases unmatched: 14. The CDR3 covers 18 residues. CDR1 LGHNT and CDR2 FRNRAP come from the germline V gene. The chain's CDR3 is CASGLASLRQGIGYEQYF. DNA for the CDR3: TGTGCTAGTGGTTTGGCATCCCTTAGACAGGGGATCGGCTACGAGCAGTACTTC.